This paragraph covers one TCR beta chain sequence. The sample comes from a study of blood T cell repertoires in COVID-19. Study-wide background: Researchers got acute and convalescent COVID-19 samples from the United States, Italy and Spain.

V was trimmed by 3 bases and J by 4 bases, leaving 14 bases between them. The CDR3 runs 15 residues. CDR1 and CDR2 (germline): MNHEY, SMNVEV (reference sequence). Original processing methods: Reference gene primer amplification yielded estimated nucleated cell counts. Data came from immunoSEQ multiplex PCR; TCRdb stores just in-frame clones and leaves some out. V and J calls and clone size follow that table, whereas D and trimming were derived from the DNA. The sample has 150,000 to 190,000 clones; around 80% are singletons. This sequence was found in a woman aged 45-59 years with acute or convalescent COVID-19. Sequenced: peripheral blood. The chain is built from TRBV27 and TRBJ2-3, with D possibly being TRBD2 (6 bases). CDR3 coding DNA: TGTGCCAGCAGTTTGAGTCCGGAGGGAGCAGATACGCAGTATTTT. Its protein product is CASSLSPEGADTQYF.